This T cell receptor (beta chain) is drawn from a study of T cell changes during pregnancy in multiple sclerosis. V lost 0 bases and J 6 bases, leaving 6 bases between the germline ends. The CDR3 is made up of 13 amino acids. Germline CDR1 reads SGHTA; CDR2 reads FQGTGA. The assay was immunoSEQ multiplex PCR, and TCRdb's table has in-frame clones only and misses some. Counted here are about 110,000 clones, around 93% occurring once; the ten biggest clones make up 1.5% to 2%. The chain uses TRBV7-3 and TRBJ2-1; D is uncertain. Material: peripheral blood, obtained after pregnancy. This receptor was obtained from a female donor with multiple sclerosis, enrolled in a pregnancy study. CDR3 protein: CASSLTSVNEQFF. CDR3 in DNA: TGTGCCAGCAGCTTAACGTCAGTCAATGAGCAGTTCTTC.